Shown below are 16 T cell receptor beta chains from a single sample sequenced in a study of T-cell memory formation after mild COVID-19. TCRdb ran MiXCR on the 5' RACE reads and lists one entry per CDR3 protein. The sample records about 190,000 distinct CDR3 sequences, 20% to 25% being singletons. Sequencing used PBMCs or a T cell subset sorted from them (not recorded which). The receptor source for this set is an adult woman who had mild COVID-19 (a few samples of this study predate the infection). Cell type and time point are not known.

This chain joins TRBV12-3 or TRBV12-4 and TRBJ2-1, with 9 nucleotides matching TRBD1. The V gene end was trimmed by 3 bases and the J gene end by 3 bases; junction bases not matched to a gene: 9. The CDR3 has 17 amino acids. This CDR3 reads CASSLDRGERGYNEQFF. In DNA form, the CDR3 reads TGTGCCAGCAGTTTGGACAGGGGCGAGCGGGGCTACAATGAGCAGTTCTTC.

The chain joins TRBV4-3 to TRBJ2-3; TRBD2 matches at 13 bases. The CDR3 extends over 17 amino acids. CDR1 is LGHNA, CDR2 YSLEER, per germline. With V trimmed by 0 bases and J by 4 bases, 4 bases remained unmatched. For the CDR3, the DNA is TGCGCCAGCAGCCAAGAGGGACTAGCGGGACAGGCAGATACGCAGTATTTT. Translating it yields CASSQEGLAGQADTQYF.

V is TRBV5-4 and J is TRBJ2-3, with TRBD2 matching 8 bases. The V segment lost 4 bases and the J segment 2 bases; nucleotides outside the gene matches: 9. CDR1 and CDR2 from the germline V gene are SGHNT and YYREEE (reference sequence). This CDR3 is 16 amino acids long. CDR3 protein: CASSPTVRGVTDTQYF. In nucleotides, the CDR3 is TGTGCCAGCAGCCCAACGGTGCGGGGGGTCACAGATACGCAGTATTTT.

The chain couples TRBV7-3 to TRBJ2-3; TRBD2 agrees at 8 bases. V lost 4 bases, J lost 1 base, and 4 bases stayed unmatched. The V gene's germline CDR1 is SGHTA and CDR2 FQGTGA. This CDR3 contains 15 residues. The CDR3 nucleotides are TGTGCCAGCAGCTCCCTGCGGGGGGGCACAGATACGCAGTATTTT. This codes for CASSSLRGGTDTQYF.

This clonotype turned up a few times. The rearrangement joins TRBV7-8 to TRBJ2-7; D gene uncertain. The CDR3 has 12 residues. Germline loops: CDR1 SGHVS, CDR2 FQNEAQ. The V end lost 2 bases, the J end lost 3 bases, and 5 bases lay between the germline ends. CDR3 sequence (DNA): TGTGCCAGCAGCTTAAGAGACTACGAGCAGTACTTC. Translated: CASSLRDYEQYF.

This clonotype was counted only a few times. The chain carries TRBV24-1 and TRBJ1-5; D is uncertain. The germline gives CDR1 KGHDR, CDR2 SFDVKD. This CDR3 has 16 residues. Between the trimmed V and J ends, which lost 3 bases and 6 bases, there was a span of 17 bases. The CDR3 loop is CATSDPGPSDGQPQHF. As DNA, the CDR3 is TGTGCCACCAGTGATCCCGGACCGTCAGATGGTCAGCCCCAGCATTTT.

This clonotype occurred a few times. This chain uses TRBV5-5 with TRBJ2-1; weak D call: TRBD2 (6 bases). CDR1 is SGHKS and CDR2 is YYEKEE in the germline V gene (reference sequence). The CDR3 is 15 residues long. The V and J ends lost 1 base and 4 bases respectively, with 12 bases between them. CDR3 region: CASSLREVAYNEQFF. The CDR3 DNA follows: TGTGCCAGCAGCTTGAGGGAGGTCGCATACAATGAGCAGTTCTTC.

The chain uses TRBV19 and TRBJ1-1, with D uncertain. This CDR3 is 17 amino acids long. Germline CDR1 reads LNHDA; CDR2 reads SQIVND (reference sequence). V was clipped by 2 bases and J by 4 bases, with 20 bases between them. The CDR3 DNA follows: TGTGCCAGTAGTATAATTTCGGGAGCCGGAGCTCTCACTGAAGCTTTCTTT. The encoded protein is CASSIISGAGALTEAFF.

In its sample, this clonotype was seen many times. A read error may produce the germline difference seen at one junction end. The gene calls are TRBV5-1 and TRBJ2-2; unclear D gene. This CDR3 comprises 13 residues. Germline loops: CDR1 SGHRS, CDR2 YFSETQ. In nucleotides, the CDR3 is TGTGCCAGCAGCTTAGTGAACACCGGGGAGCTGTTTTTT. Translation gives CASSLVNTGELFF.

The chain has TRBV7-2 and TRBJ2-7; TRBD2 agrees at 7 bases. CDR1 SGHTA and CDR2 FQGNSA come from the germline V gene. CDR3 size: 15 residues. V dropped 5 bases and J dropped 3; count of bases not matched to a gene: 10. The CDR3 nucleotides are TGTGCCAGCAGCCCACCGGGACTACACCTCTACGAGCAGTACTTC. Translating gives CASSPPGLHLYEQYF.

The J gene is TRBJ1-2, the V gene TRBV7-9; perhaps TRBD1 as D (5 bases). The CDR3 sequence is 15 residues long. CDR1 is SEHNR and CDR2 is FQNEAQ in the germline V gene (reference sequence). V was clipped by 4 bases and J by 6 bases, with 18 bases between them. The CDR3 DNA is TGTGCCAGCAGCTCCGTCCAGGGAAGGAACCATGGCTACACCTTC. Its translation: CASSSVQGRNHGYTF.

This clonotype has only a few counts. The rearrangement joins TRBV6-2 or TRBV6-3 to TRBJ2-7; no definite D call. Per germline, CDR1 MNHEY and CDR2 SVGEGT. V was trimmed by 5 bases and J by 3 bases, leaving 8 bases between them. This CDR3 comprises 12 residues. CDR3 region: CASSASVYEQYF. The CDR3 DNA sequence: TGTGCCAGCAGTGCTAGTGTCTACGAGCAGTACTTC.

There are a few counts of this clonotype. The chain employs TRBV28 and TRBJ2-3, with 7 bases that match TRBD2. Looked up from germline, CDR1 is MDHEN and CDR2 is SYDVKM. This CDR3 is 15 amino acids long. V gave up 7 bases and J gave up 0 bases; unmatched junction bases: 7. CDR3 bases: TGTGCCAGCACCCCACGGGGGGTTAGCACAGATACGCAGTATTTT. Translating gives CASTPRGVSTDTQYF.

This clonotype was counted a few times. The J gene is TRBJ1-5, the V gene TRBV12-3 or TRBV12-4; possibly TRBD1 for D (6 bases). The CDR3 sequence is 16 residues long. With 0 bases removed from V and 5 bases from J, the gap between germline ends came to 14 bases. This CDR3 is CASSLAQWGQHQPQHF. CDR3 DNA: TGTGCCAGCAGTTTAGCCCAGTGGGGGCAGCATCAGCCCCAGCATTTT.

The V gene is TRBV7-2, the J gene TRBJ2-1; possible D gene TRBD2, 5 bases. Germline V gene data show CDR1 as SGHTA and CDR2 as FQGNSA. The CDR3 covers 18 residues. V shed 4 bases and J shed 3 bases, with 22 bases lying between them. The CDR3: CASSSPTRTHGDYNEQFF. CDR3 nucleotide sequence: TGTGCCAGCAGCTCACCAACACGGACTCATGGGGACTACAATGAGCAGTTCTTC.

J is TRBJ2-3 and V is TRBV2; TRBD2 agrees at 9 bases. CDR3 length equals 16 residues. The trim removed 2 bases at V and 6 bases at J, leaving 9 bases unmatched. Germline loops: CDR1 SNHLY, CDR2 FYNNEI. In DNA form, the CDR3 reads TGTGCCAGCAGTGAAAGTCAGCGGGGGGCCAGGGATACGCAGTATTTT. The encoded protein is CASSESQRGARDTQYF.